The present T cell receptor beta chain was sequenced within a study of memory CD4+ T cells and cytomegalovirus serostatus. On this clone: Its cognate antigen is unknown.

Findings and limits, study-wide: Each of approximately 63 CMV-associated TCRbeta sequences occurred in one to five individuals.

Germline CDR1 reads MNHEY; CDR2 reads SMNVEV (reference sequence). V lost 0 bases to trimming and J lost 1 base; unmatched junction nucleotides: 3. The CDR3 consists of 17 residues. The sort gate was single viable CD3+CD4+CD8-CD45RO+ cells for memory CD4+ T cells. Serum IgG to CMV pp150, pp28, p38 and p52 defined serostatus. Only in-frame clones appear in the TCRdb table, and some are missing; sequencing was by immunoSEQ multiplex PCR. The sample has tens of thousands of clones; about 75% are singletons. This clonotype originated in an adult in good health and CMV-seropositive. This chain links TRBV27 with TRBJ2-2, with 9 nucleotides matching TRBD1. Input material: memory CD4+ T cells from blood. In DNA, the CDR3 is TGTGCCAGCAGTTTATCGTGGGGACAGGGGAACACCGGGGAGCTGTTTTTT. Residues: CASSLSWGQGNTGELFF.